This TCR beta chain was identified during a study of human T cells and chemical hapten exposure. Study outcomes and limitations: Expanded TCRs clustered into significantly more large CDR3 similarity groups than controls, the analysis revealed. Sensitizing to DPC left TCRs with a frequency above 1 in 1000 unaltered.

Time point defined: patch test 3, about 24 weeks after DPC sensitization. Treatment defined: therapeutic diphenylcyclopropenone sensitization with weekly scalp DPC. Prior to application of each patch test, blood was drawn. The length of the CDR3 is 15 residues. The V and J ends lost 6 bases and 9 bases respectively, with 21 bases between them. CDR1 is SEHNR, CDR2 FQNEAQ, per germline (reference sequence). Via MiXCR, TCRdb re-called the RACE reads, giving one row per CDR3 protein. The sample contains about 58,000 distinct CDR3 sequences, under 15% of which appear only once. Concerning this clonotype: Its antigen is unidentified.

The rearrangement joins TRBV7-9 to TRBJ2-1; possible D gene TRBD2, 6 bases. The TCR was taken from a man aged 25 to 40 with alopecia areata. Some clones in this sample may be carry-over from other donors' samples. Sequenced material: whole blood, taken in connection with sensitization to the hapten diphenylcyclopropenone (DPC). For the CDR3, the DNA is TGTGCCAGCAGTTGGACCGGGACTGCCAACGGTGAGCAGTTCTTC. Translation: CASSWTGTANGEQFF.